This TCR beta chain originates from a study of blood T cell repertoires in COVID-19 (dated by TCRdb to 2020 to 2021). Describing the broader study: Samples from collaborators originated in the United States, Italy and Spain and spanned both the acute and convalescent phases of COVID-19. The prospective study material was composed of cDNA or gDNA derived from T cells, B-cell-depleted T cells, or PBMCs. Subjects who had been exposed to COVID-19, were actively infected with it, or had recovered from it provided the deeply sampled blood TCRbeta repertoires that made up the dataset. A freely available public database, intended as a resource for researchers studying the immune response to SARS-CoV-2, is where the repertoires were released. The samples were drawn from two sources: the first 160 participants of the ongoing ImmuneRACE study, and 950 to 1,500 subjects contributed by 6 global collaborators. The sample metadata nearly always contained a de-identified subject ID, COVID-19 status, age in years and sex. Where available, HLA class I and class II types were obtained from metadata supplied by the sample provider rather than from assay-based typing. Study-wide conclusions, independent of this receptor: The amount of clinical and demographic metadata varied by source and participant and was provided uncurated.

Collaborating institutions collected whole blood in K2EDTA tubes following their own protocols. For TCRbeta analysis, collaborators shipped samples in one of three forms: frozen whole blood, isolated PBMCs, or DNA extracted from either of those sample types. The CDR3 spans 15 residues, from the cysteine through the phenylalanine. Only the CDR3 DNA stays, 45 bases, in frame from base 1. Between the V and J ends, shortened by 0 bases and 3 bases respectively, the junction contains 13 bases. CDR1 and CDR2 were assigned from the germline V gene as SGDLS and YYNGEE. Only a few counts were recorded for this clone. Its antigen is not yet known. The input lacks base qualities; no much larger clone sits a single base away. The immunoSEQ Assay, a bias-controlled multiplex PCR, was used to amplify TCRbeta CDR3 regions from genomic DNA. Per the original workflow: The number of nucleated cells in each sample was estimated from the amplification of reference gene primers within the assay. To quantify the absolute abundance of each unique TCRbeta CDR3 rearrangement, sequence reads were collapsed and filtered. Productive Simpson clonality was computed per sample as the square root of Simpson's diversity index over productive rearrangements. The clones in this table, taken by TCRdb from immuneACCESS, are in-frame only. Not every clone is retained; where verified, under half of the shortfall comes from an unresolved V gene, and the cause of the rest is unknown. D and trimming were read from the DNA, whereas the V and J calls and clone size are those reported in that table. This sample has about 45,000 clones in its table, and about 85% of those were observed once. Clones ranked in the top ten supply 9.6% of the sample.

Material for sequencing was peripheral blood. The chain uses TRBV9 and TRBJ2-7, and possibly TRBD1, on 6 matching bases. The source is an elderly woman with active COVID-19. The CDR3 protein is CASSVGRGHRYEQYF. At the DNA level, the sequence is TGTGCCAGCAGCGTAGGCCGGGGACACCGCTACGAGCAGTACTTC.